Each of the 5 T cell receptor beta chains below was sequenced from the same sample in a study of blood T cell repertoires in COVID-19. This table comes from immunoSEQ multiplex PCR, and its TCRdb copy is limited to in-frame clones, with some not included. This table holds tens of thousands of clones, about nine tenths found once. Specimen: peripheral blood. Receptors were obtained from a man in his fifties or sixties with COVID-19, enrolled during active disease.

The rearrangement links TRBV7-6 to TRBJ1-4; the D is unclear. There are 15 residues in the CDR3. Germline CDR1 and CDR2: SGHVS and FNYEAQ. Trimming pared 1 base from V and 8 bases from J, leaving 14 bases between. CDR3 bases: TGTGCCAGCAGCTTAGATCACACGATGCAGGAAAAACTGTTTTTT. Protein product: CASSLDHTMQEKLFF.

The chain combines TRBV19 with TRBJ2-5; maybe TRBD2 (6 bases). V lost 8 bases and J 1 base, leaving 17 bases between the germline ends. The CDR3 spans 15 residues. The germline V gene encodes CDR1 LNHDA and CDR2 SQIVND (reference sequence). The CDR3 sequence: CASGGVAATQETQYF. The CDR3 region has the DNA TGTGCCAGTGGAGGGGTAGCGGCCACCCAAGAGACCCAGTACTTC.

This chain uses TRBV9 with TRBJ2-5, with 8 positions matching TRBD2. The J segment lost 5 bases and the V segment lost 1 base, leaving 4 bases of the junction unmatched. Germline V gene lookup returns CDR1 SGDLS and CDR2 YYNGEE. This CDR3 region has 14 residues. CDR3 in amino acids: CASSVNGRAETQYF. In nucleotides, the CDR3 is TGTGCCAGCAGCGTAAACGGGAGGGCGGAGACCCAGTACTTC.

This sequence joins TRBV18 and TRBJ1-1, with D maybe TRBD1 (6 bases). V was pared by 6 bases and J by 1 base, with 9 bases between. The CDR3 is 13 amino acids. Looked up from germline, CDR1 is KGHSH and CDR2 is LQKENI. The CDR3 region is CASSQQGNTEAFF. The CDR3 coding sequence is TGTGCCAGCTCGCAACAGGGGAACACTGAAGCTTTCTTT.

CDR3 amino acids: CASTPGTRYGYTF. DNA of the CDR3: TGTGCCAGCACCCCGGGAACCCGATATGGCTACACCTTC. The rearrangement uses TRBV9 and TRBJ1-2; D gene ambiguous. This CDR3 has 13 residues. Looked up from germline, CDR1 is SGDLS and CDR2 is YYNGEE. V was clipped by 6 bases and J by 5 bases, with 14 bases between them.